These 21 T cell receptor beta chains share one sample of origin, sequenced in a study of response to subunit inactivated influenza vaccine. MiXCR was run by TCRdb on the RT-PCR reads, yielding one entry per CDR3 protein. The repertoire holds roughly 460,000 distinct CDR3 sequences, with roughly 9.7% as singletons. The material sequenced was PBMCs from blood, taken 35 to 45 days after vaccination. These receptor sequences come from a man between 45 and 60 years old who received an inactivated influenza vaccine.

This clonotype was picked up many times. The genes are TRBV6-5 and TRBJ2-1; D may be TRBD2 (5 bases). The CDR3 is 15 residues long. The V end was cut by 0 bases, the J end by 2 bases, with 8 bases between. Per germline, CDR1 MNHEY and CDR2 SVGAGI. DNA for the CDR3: TGTGCCAGCAGTTACTCGATCGGGGCCTACAATGAGCAGTTCTTC. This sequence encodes CASSYSIGAYNEQFF.

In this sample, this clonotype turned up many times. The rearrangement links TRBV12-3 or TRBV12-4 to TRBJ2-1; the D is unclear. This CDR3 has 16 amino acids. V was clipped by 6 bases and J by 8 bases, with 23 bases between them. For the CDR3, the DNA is TGTGCCAGCAGACTAAGACGGAATGGGATAGGCGATGAGCAGTTCTTC. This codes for CASRLRRNGIGDEQFF.

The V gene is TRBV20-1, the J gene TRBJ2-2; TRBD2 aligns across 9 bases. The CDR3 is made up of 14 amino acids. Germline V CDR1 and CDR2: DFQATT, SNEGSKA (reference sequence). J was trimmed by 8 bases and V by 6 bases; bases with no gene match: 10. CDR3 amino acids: CSAVREGSGGELFF. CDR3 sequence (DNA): TGCAGTGCGGTGCGGGAGGGAAGCGGAGGGGAGCTGTTTTTT.

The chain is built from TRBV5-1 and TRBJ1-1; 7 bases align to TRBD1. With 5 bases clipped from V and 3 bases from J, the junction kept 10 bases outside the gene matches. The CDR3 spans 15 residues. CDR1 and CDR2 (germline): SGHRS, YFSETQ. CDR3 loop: CASRENRGGHTEAFF. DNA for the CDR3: TGCGCCAGCAGGGAGAACAGGGGCGGGCACACTGAAGCTTTCTTT.

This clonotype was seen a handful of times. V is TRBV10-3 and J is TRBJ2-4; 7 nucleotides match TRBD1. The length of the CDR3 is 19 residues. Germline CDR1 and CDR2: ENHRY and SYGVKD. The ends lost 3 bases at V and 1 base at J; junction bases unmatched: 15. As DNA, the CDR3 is TGTGCCATCAGTGAACTCCCCACCCGACAGGGCCCCGCCAAAAACATTCAGTACTTC. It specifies CAISELPTRQGPAKNIQYF.

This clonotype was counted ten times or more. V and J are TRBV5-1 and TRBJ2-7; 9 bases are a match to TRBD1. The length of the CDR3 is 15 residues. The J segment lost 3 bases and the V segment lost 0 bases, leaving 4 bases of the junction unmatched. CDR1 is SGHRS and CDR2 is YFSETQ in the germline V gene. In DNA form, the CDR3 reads TGCGCCAGCAGCTTGGACAGGGGGCGCATCTACGAGCAGTACTTC. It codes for CASSLDRGRIYEQYF.

CDR3 DNA: TGCAGTGCTGGTCTAGCAGGGGAACATGGCTACACCTTC. It yields the protein CSAGLAGEHGYTF. The chain uses TRBV20-1 and TRBJ1-2, with D possibly TRBD1 on 6 matching bases. Germline loops: CDR1 DFQATT, CDR2 SNEGSKA (reference sequence). This CDR3 contains 13 residues. Between the trimmed V and J ends, which lost 5 bases and 6 bases, there was a span of 16 bases.

In DNA form, the CDR3 reads TGTGCCAGCAGGGGGACAGGGGAAACCTACGAGCAGTACTTC. Its protein product is CASRGTGETYEQYF. V gene TRBV12-3 or TRBV12-4 combines with J gene TRBJ2-7, with TRBD1 identical over 10 bases. Trimming took 6 bases from V and 2 from J; bases not matched to a gene: 4. There are 14 residues in the CDR3.

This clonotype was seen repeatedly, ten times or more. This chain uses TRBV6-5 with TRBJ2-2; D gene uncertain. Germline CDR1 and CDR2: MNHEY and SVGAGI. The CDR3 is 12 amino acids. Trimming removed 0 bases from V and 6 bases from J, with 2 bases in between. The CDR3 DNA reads TGTGCCAGCAGTTACTCAGCCGGGGAGCTGTTTTTT. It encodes CASSYSAGELFF.

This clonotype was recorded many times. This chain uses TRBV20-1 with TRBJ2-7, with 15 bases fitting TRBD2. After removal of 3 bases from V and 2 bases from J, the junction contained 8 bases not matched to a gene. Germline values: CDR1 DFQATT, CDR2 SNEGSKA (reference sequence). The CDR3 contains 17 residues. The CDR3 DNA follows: TGCAGTGCTAGTGGGGGACTAGCGGGAGGTAACACCTACGAGCAGTACTTC. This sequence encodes CSASGGLAGGNTYEQYF.

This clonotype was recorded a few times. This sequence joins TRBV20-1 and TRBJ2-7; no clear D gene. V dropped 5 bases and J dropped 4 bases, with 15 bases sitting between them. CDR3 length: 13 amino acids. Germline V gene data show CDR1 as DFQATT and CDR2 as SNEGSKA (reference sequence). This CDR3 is CSAPGRSSYEQYF. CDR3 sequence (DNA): TGCAGTGCTCCAGGACGGAGCTCGTACGAGCAGTACTTC.

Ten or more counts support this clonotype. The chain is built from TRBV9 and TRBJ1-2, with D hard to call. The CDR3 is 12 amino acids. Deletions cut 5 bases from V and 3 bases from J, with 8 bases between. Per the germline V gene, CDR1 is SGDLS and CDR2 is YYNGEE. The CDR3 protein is CASSGRDYGYTF. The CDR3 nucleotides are TGTGCCAGCAGTGGACGGGACTATGGCTACACCTTC. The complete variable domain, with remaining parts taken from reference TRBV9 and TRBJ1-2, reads DSGVTQTPKHLITATGQRVTLRCSPRSGDLSVYWYQQSLDQGLQFLIQYYNGEERAKGNILERFSAQQFPDLHSELNLSSLELGDSALYFCASSGRDYGYTFGSGTRLTVV.

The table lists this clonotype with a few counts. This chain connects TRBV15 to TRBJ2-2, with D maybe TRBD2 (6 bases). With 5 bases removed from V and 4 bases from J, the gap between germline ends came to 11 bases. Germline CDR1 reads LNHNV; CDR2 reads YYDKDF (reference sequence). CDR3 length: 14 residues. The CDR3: CATSVGGGTGELFF. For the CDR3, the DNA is TGTGCCACCAGCGTGGGGGGAGGCACCGGGGAGCTGTTTTTT.

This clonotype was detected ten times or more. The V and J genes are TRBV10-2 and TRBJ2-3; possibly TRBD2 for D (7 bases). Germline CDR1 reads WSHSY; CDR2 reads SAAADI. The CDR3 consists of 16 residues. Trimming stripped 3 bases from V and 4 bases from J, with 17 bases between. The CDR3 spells CASSDSRGGASDTQYF. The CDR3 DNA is TGCGCCAGCAGTGATAGTCGAGGGGGGGCCTCAGATACGCAGTATTTT.

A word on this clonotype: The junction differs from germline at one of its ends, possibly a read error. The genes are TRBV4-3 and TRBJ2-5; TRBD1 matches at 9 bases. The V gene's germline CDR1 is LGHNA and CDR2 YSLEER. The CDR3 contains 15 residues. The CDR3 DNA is TGCGCCAGCAGCCTGTACAGGGGGCGCCAAGAGACCCTGTACTTC. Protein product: CASSLYRGRQETLYF.

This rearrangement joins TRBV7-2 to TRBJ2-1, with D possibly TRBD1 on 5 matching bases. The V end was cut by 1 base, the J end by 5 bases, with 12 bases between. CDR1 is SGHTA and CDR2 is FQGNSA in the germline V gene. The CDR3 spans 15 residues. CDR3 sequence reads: CASSLGQLSNNEQFF. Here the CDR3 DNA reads TGTGCCAGCAGCTTAGGACAGCTAAGTAACAATGAGCAGTTCTTC. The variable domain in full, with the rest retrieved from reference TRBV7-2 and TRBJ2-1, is GAGVSQSPSNKVTEKGKDVELRCDPISGHTALYWYRQSLGQGLEFLIYFQGNSAPDKSGLPSDRFSAERTGGSVSTLTIQRTQQEDSAVYLCASSLGQLSNNEQFFGPGTRLTVL.

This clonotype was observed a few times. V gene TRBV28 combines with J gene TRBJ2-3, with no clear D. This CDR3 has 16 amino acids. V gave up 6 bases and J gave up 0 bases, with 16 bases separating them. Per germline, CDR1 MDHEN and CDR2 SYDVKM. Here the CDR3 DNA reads TGTGCCAGCAGCTTTTCCAGGAGAGTTAGCACAGATACGCAGTATTTT. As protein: CASSFSRRVSTDTQYF.

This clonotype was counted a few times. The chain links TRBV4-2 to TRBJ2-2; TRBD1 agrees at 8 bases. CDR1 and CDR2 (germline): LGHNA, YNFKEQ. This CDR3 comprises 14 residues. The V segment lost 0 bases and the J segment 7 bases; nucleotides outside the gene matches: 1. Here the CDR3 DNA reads TGTGCCAGCAGCCAAGATGGACAGGGCGGGGAGCTGTTTTTT. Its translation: CASSQDGQGGELFF.

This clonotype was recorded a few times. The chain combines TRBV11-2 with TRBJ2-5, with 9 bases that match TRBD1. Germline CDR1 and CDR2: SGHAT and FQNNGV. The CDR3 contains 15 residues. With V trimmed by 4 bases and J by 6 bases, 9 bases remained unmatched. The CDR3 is CASSSLTGGGKTQYF. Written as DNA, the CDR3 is TGTGCCAGCAGCTCCTTAACAGGGGGCGGGAAGACCCAGTACTTC.

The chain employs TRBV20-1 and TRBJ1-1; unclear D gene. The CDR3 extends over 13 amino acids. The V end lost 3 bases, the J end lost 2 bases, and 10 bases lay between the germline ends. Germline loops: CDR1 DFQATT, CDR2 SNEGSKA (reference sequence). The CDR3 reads CSARNPANTEAFF. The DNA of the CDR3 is TGCAGTGCTAGGAATCCGGCAAACACTGAAGCTTTCTTT.

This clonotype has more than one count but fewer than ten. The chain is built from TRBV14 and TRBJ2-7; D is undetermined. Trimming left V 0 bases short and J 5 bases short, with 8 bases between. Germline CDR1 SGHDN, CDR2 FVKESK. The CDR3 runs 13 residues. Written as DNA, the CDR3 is TGTGCCAGCAGCCAAGATCGGACGAACGAGCAGTACTTC. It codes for CASSQDRTNEQYF.